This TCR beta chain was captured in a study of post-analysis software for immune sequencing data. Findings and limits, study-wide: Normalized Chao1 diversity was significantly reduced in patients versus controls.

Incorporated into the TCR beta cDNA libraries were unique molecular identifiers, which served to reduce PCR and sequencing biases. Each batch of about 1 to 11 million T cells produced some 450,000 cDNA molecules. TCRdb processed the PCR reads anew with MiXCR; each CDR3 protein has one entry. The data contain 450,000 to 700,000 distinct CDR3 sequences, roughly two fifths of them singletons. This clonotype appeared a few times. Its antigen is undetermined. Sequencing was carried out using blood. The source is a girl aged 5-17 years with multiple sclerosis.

The CDR3 DNA reads TGTGCCAGCAGCTTAGGGACAACTGAAAAACTGTTTTTT. This gives the protein CASSLGTTEKLFF. The V call is TRBV7-9, the J call TRBJ1-4; D is perhaps TRBD1 (5 bases). Germline-derived CDR1 and CDR2 are SEHNR and FQNEAQ (reference sequence). The CDR3 spans 13 residues. Trimming left V 1 base short and J 7 bases short, with 7 bases between.